This T cell receptor (beta chain) was identified during a study of cytomegalovirus exposure and HLA in healthy donors. V lost 6 bases to trimming and J lost 3 bases; unmatched junction nucleotides: 13. This CDR3 has 16 residues. From germline, CDR1 is MDHEN and CDR2 SYDVKM. PCR was performed using 60 Vbeta and 13 Jbeta primers. The table came from immunoSEQ multiplex PCR; TCRdb's copy has only in-frame clones and leaves some out. Here the sample spans roughly 150,000 clones, around 78% being singletons. The receptor was isolated from a woman aged 40 to 50 in good health and CMV-seropositive. The V call is TRBV28, the J call TRBJ1-1; 7 positions agree with TRBD1. The specimen sequenced was PBMCs. CDR3 sequence reads: CASRRTGMVIDTEAFF. The CDR3 DNA follows: TGTGCCAGCAGGAGGACAGGAATGGTCATAGACACTGAAGCTTTCTTT.